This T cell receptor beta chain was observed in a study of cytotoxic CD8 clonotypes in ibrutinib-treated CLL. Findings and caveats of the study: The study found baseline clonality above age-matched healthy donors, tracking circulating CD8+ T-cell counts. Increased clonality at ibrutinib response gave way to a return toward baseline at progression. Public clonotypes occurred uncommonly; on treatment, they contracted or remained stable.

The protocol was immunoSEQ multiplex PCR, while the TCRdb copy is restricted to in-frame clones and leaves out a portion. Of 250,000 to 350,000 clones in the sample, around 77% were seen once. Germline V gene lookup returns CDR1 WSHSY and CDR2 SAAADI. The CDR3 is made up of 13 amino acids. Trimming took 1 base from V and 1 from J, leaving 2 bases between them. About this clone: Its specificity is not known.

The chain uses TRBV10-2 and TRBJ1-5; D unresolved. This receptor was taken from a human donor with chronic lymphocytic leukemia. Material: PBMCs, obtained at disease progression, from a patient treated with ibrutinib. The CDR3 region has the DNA TGCGCCAGCAGTGAGTGGAGCAATCAGCCCCAGCATTTT. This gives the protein CASSEWSNQPQHF.